The 15 T cell receptor beta chains below were found in one sample sequenced in a study of T cells in Graves' hyperthyroidism and ophthalmopathy. The TCR beta CDR3 regions underwent amplification using RNA transcripts as the source. A set of HTBI primers served as the primers for a first-round RT-PCR of the TCR CDR3. Each CDR3 protein gets one entry after TCRdb re-called the multiplex PCR reads with MiXCR. Of approximately 100,000 distinct CDR3 sequences detected, approximately 50% appear once; the ten largest clones hold under 30%. Sequenced sample: blood. Receptors originate from a man aged 40-50 years with Graves' hyperthyroidism.

The chain links TRBV5-4 to TRBJ1-6, with 9 bases identical to TRBD1. Germline lookup yields CDR1 SGHNT and CDR2 YYREEE (reference sequence). The CDR3 consists of 15 residues. Trimming at V came to 0 bases and at J to 6 bases, leaving 1 base not matched to a gene. CDR3 coding DNA: TGTGCCAGCAGCTTGGACAGGGGGCGTAATTCACCCCTCCACTTT. It codes for CASSLDRGRNSPLHF.

Comments on this clonotype: The final CDR3 position lacks the conserved phenylalanine or tryptophan, pointing to a likely read error. Because the CDR3's place on the DNA is in doubt, the DNA is left out and the CDR3 is given as listed by TCRdb. The J gene is TRBJ1-5, the V gene TRBV19. Germline CDR1 is LNHDA and CDR2 is SQIVND (reference sequence). The CDR3 spans 14 residues, counting both ends. CDR3 sequence: CASTRWQSNQPRHL.

This chain connects TRBV7-9 to TRBJ1-5; 7 nucleotides line up with TRBD1. The trim removed 3 bases at V and 3 bases at J, leaving 5 bases unmatched. CDR3 size: 15 residues. Germline V gene lookup returns CDR1 SEHNR and CDR2 FQNEAQ (reference sequence). The CDR3 loop is CASSLVGTVNQPQHF. Here the CDR3 DNA reads TGTGCCAGCAGCTTGGTGGGGACAGTCAATCAGCCCCAGCATTTT.

This chain links TRBV30 with TRBJ2-7; D could derive from TRBD1 or TRBD2 (6 bases each). The germline V gene has CDR1 GTSNPN and CDR2 SVGIG (reference sequence). The V gene lost 1 base and the J gene lost 5 bases, with 9 bases spanning the gap. The length of the CDR3 is 12 residues. In DNA, the CDR3 is TGTGCCTGGAGTGAGGGGGGCCACGAGCAGTACTTC. Protein product: CAWSEGGHEQYF.

This clonotype was seen once. The chain employs TRBV10-1 and TRBJ2-7; 7 bases fit TRBD2. The CDR3 is 18 residues long. J lost 0 bases, V lost 9 bases, and 20 bases had no gene match. From germline, CDR1 is WNHNN and CDR2 SYGVQD (reference sequence). Here the CDR3 DNA reads TGCGCCAGACCGCTGGGCGGGGGTGCACCTCCGTGCTCCTACGAGCAGTACTTC. This gives the protein CARPLGGGAPPCSYEQYF.

J is TRBJ2-1 and V is TRBV29-1, with 8 bases lining up with TRBD2. V shed 6 bases and J 9 bases; nucleotides not matched to a gene: 13. The CDR3 loop spans 14 amino acids. Germline CDR1 SQVTM, CDR2 ANQGSEA. The CDR3 protein is CSVAGASGSGEQFF. CDR3 coding DNA: TGCAGCGTGGCAGGGGCGAGCGGGAGTGGTGAGCAGTTCTTC.

This clonotype was counted at least ten times. This chain links TRBV5-8 with TRBJ2-7, with TRBD2 as a possible D gene (6 bases). The V end was cut by 7 bases, the J end by 3 bases, with 23 bases between. Germline assignment: CDR1 SGHTS and CDR2 YDEGEE. The CDR3 is 16 amino acids. The CDR3 nucleotides are TGTGCCAGCGGATTGCGGAGGGTCTCCATTGGCTACGAGCAGTACTTC. Amino acids: CASGLRRVSIGYEQYF. The full variable domain, its missing parts supplied by reference TRBV5-8 and TRBJ2-7, is EAGVTQSPTHLIKTRGQQATLRCSPISGHTSVYWYQQALGLGLQFLLWYDEGEERNRGNFPPRFSGRQFPNYSSELNVNALELEDSALYLCASGLRRVSIGYEQYFGPGTRLTVT.

The table lists this clonotype with many counts. V and J are TRBV24-1 and TRBJ2-2, with D unclear. Trimming shortened V by 5 bases and J by 8 bases, and 8 bases separated the two germline ends. The CDR3 has 12 residues. Germline V gene lookup returns CDR1 KGHDR and CDR2 SFDVKD. The DNA for the CDR3 is TGTGCCACCAGTGTCCTAGATGGGGAGCTGTTTTTT. As protein: CATSVLDGELFF.

The gene calls are TRBV14 and TRBJ1-5, with 7 bases that match TRBD1. The V and J ends lost 5 bases and 1 base, in that order; junction bases with no gene match: 5. This CDR3 is 15 amino acids long. The germline CDR1 and CDR2 sequences are SGHDN and FVKESK. The CDR3 DNA follows: TGTGCCAGCAGCAAGGGGGCCTACAGCAATCAGCCCCAGCATTTT. Residues: CASSKGAYSNQPQHF.

The J gene is TRBJ1-1, the V gene TRBV7-2; tentative D call: TRBD1 (5 bases). This CDR3 is built from 15 residues. Germline V gene lookup returns CDR1 SGHTA and CDR2 FQGNSA. V lost 5 bases, J lost 3 bases, and 16 bases lay in between. This chain's CDR3 is CASSLPTVRDTEAFF. DNA of the CDR3: TGTGCCAGCAGCCTACCGACAGTTAGGGACACTGAAGCTTTCTTT.

V gene TRBV7-9 combines with J gene TRBJ1-1; 8 bases are a match to TRBD1. In germline, CDR1 is SEHNR, CDR2 FQNEAQ (reference sequence). Trimming removed 1 base from V and 4 bases from J; junction bases left unmatched: 8. CDR3 length: 16 amino acids. The CDR3 sequence: CASSLGSDRGGTEAFF. In DNA form, the CDR3 reads TGTGCCAGCAGCTTAGGGTCCGACAGGGGAGGCACTGAAGCTTTCTTT.

The V call is TRBV19, the J call TRBJ2-6, with D unresolved. The CDR3 contains 14 residues. Per germline, CDR1 LNHDA and CDR2 SQIVND (reference sequence). V lost 7 bases and J lost 1, with 8 bases in between. CDR3 protein: CASTLGSGANVLTF. The DNA for the CDR3 is TGTGCCAGTACATTAGGGTCTGGGGCCAACGTCCTGACTTTC.

This clonotype was seen ten or more times. The chain has TRBV14 and TRBJ1-1; 7 bases are shared with TRBD1. The germline CDR1 and CDR2 sequences are SGHDN and FVKESK. CDR3 length: 16 residues. V gave up 0 bases and J gave up 3 bases; unmatched junction bases: 7. CDR3 sequence: CASSQDWGGGDTEAFF. Written as DNA, the CDR3 is TGTGCCAGCAGCCAAGATTGGGGAGGGGGCGACACTGAAGCTTTCTTT.

This clonotype was observed many times. The chain joins TRBV11-2 to TRBJ1-3; D is possibly TRBD1 (5 bases). The germline CDR1 and CDR2 sequences are SGHAT and FQNNGV. This CDR3 comprises 16 residues. The V end lost 1 base, the J end lost 2 bases, and 12 bases lay between the germline ends. CDR3 residues: CASSLGGSHAGNTIYF. The DNA for the CDR3 is TGTGCCAGCAGCTTAGGGGGCTCGCATGCTGGAAACACCATATATTTT. The whole variable domain, filled in from reference TRBV11-2 and TRBJ1-3, reads EAGVAQSPRYKIIEKRQSVAFWCNPISGHATLYWYQQILGQGPKLLIQFQNNGVVDDSQLPKDRFSAERLKGVDSTLKIQPAKLEDSAVYLCASSLGGSHAGNTIYFGEGSWLTVV.

This clonotype was counted many times. The chain links TRBV28 to TRBJ1-5; D ambiguous. Germline assignment: CDR1 MDHEN and CDR2 SYDVKM. This CDR3 spans 15 amino acids. Trimming removed 5 bases from V and 6 bases from J, with 17 bases in between. The CDR3 bases are TGTGCCAGCAGTCCCTCTTCGGACGGTATTCAGCCCCAGCATTTT. It is translated as CASSPSSDGIQPQHF.